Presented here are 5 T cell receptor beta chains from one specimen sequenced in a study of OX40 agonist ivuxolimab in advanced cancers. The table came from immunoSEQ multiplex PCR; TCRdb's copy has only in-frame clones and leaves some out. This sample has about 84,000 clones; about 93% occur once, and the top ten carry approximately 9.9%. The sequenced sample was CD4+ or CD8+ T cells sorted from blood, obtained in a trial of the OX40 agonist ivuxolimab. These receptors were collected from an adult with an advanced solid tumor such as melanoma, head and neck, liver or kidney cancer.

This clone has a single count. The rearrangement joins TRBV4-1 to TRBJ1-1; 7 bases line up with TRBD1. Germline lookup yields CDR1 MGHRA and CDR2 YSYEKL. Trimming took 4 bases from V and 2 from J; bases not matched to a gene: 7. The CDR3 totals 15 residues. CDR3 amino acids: CASSRRQGTNTEAFF. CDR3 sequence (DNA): TGCGCCAGCAGCCGAAGACAGGGAACTAACACTGAAGCTTTCTTT.

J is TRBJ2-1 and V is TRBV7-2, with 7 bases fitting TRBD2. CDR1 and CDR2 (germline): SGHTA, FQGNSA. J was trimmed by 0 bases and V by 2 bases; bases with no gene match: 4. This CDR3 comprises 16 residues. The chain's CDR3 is CASSLIGGSSYNEQFF. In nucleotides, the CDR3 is TGTGCCAGCAGCTTAATCGGCGGGAGCTCCTACAATGAGCAGTTCTTC.

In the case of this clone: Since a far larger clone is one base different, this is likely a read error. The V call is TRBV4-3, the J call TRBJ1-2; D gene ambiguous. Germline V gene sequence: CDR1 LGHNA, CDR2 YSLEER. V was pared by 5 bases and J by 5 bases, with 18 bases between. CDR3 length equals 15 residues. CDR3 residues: CASSLEAYSQYGYTF. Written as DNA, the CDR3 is TGCGCCAGCAGCTTGGAAGCTTACAGCCAATATGGCTACACCTTC.

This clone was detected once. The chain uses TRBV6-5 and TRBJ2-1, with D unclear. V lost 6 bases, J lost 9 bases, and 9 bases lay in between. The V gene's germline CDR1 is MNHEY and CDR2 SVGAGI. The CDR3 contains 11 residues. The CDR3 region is CASRGSGEQFF. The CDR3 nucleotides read TGTGCCAGCAGGGGTTCCGGTGAGCAGTTCTTC.

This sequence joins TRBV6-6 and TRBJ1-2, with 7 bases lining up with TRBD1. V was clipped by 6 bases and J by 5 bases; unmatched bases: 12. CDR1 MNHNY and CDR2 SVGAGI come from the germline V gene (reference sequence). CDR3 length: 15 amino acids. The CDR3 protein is CASSPTTGMRYGYTF. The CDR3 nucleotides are TGTGCCAGCAGCCCCACGACAGGGATGAGGTATGGCTACACCTTC.